The 11 T cell receptor beta chains presented below share a single source sample, sequenced in a study of STAT5B mutations in CD4+ large granular lymphocyte leukemia. Libraries were prepared by immunoSEQ multiplex PCR; TCRdb keeps only in-frame clonotypes and omits some of them. This sample has approximately 31,000 clones; around 72% occur once, and the top ten carry 1.5% to 2.5%. Sequenced: CD4+ T cells from blood buffy coats. The source is a human donor in good health.

This sequence joins TRBV5-1 and TRBJ2-2; D gene uncertain. Trimming left V 2 bases short and J 3 bases short, with 11 bases between. This CDR3 region has 15 residues. The germline CDR1 and CDR2 sequences are SGHRS and YFSETQ. DNA for the CDR3: TGCGCCAGCAGCTTATTGGAAGGGCACACCGGGGAGCTGTTTTTT. It is translated as CASSLLEGHTGELFF. Based on the CDR3 plus reference TRBV5-1 and TRBJ2-2, the full variable domain is KAGVTQTPRYLIKTRGQQVTLSCSPISGHRSVSWYQQTPGQGLQFLFEYFSETQRNKGNFPGRFSGRQFSNSRSEMNVSTLELGDSALYLCASSLLEGHTGELFFGEGSRLTVL.

The V gene is TRBV18, the J gene TRBJ2-7; 8 positions agree with TRBD1. Germline V gives CDR1 KGHSH, CDR2 LQKENI. The CDR3 is 15 residues long. V shed 1 base and J 2 bases; nucleotides not matched to a gene: 4. This chain's CDR3 is CASSPLTGAAYEQYF. Written as DNA, the CDR3 is TGTGCCAGCTCACCACTGACAGGGGCCGCCTACGAGCAGTACTTC.

The CDR3 nucleotides are TGTGCCAGCTGGGTGGGCGGGGAATCCTACAATGAGCAGTTCTTC. This encodes CASWVGGESYNEQFF. The chain employs TRBV2 and TRBJ2-1; D possibly corresponds to TRBD2 (6 bases). CDR1 is SNHLY, CDR2 FYNNEI, per germline. This CDR3 spans 15 amino acids. V was trimmed by 8 bases and J by 1 base, leaving 15 bases between them. Together with reference TRBV2 and TRBJ2-1, the CDR3 gives the full variable domain: EPEVTQTPSHQVTQMGQEVILRCVPISNHLYFYWYRQILGQKVEFLVSFYNNEISEKSEIFDDQFSVERPDGSNFTLKIRSTKLEDSAMYFCASWVGGESYNEQFFGPGTRLTVL.

The chain employs TRBV4-1 and TRBJ2-4, with D perhaps TRBD1 or TRBD2 (5 bases each). The CDR3 runs 13 residues. Trimming took off 2 bases at V and 15 bases at J, with 17 bases between the two ends. Germline-derived CDR1 and CDR2 are MGHRA and YSYEKL. The CDR3 sequence is CASSQFIGTPLYF. DNA for the CDR3: TGCGCCAGCAGCCAATTTATAGGGACCCCACTGTACTTC.

This clone occurred a few times. V and J are TRBV5-4 and TRBJ1-2, with TRBD1 as a possible D gene (6 bases). Germline V gene data show CDR1 as SGHNT and CDR2 as YYREEE (reference sequence). With 3 bases removed from V and 5 bases from J, the gap between germline ends came to 8 bases. The CDR3 sequence is 12 residues long. CDR3 coding DNA: TGTGCCAGCAGCTCCACAGGGTATGGCTACACCTTC. As protein: CASSSTGYGYTF. Looking up the rest from reference TRBV5-4 and TRBJ1-2 gives the full variable domain: ETGVTQSPTHLIKTRGQQVTLRCSSQSGHNTVSWYQQALGQGPQFIFQYYREEENGRGNFPPRFSGLQFPNYSSELNVNALELDDSALYLCASSSTGYGYTFGSGTRLTVV.

The V gene is TRBV7-2, the J gene TRBJ2-5; no firm D call. The germline V gene has CDR1 SGHTA and CDR2 FQGNSA. V lost 2 bases and J lost 6, with 7 bases in between. The CDR3 contains 12 residues. CDR3 bases: TGTGCCAGCAGCTTATTGATCCAGACCCAGTACTTC. This encodes CASSLLIQTQYF.

The chain links TRBV19 to TRBJ2-2, with 10 bases aligning to TRBD1. Germline CDR1 and CDR2: LNHDA and SQIVND (reference sequence). Losses at the gene ends were 7 bases for V and 6 bases for J; bases not matched to a gene: 14. This CDR3 spans 17 amino acids. The CDR3 protein is CASTLQVDRGRAGELFF. CDR3 bases: TGTGCCAGTACGCTACAGGTTGACAGGGGGCGCGCCGGGGAGCTGTTTTTT.

There are a few counts of this clone. The V call is TRBV6-6, the J call TRBJ1-5; D gene ambiguous. This CDR3 is 12 amino acids long. Germline assignment: CDR1 MNHNY and CDR2 SVGAGI (reference sequence). Trimming removed 6 bases at V and 4 bases at J, with 7 bases between. The CDR3 coding sequence is TGTGCCAGCAGAGTGAGAAATCAGCCCCAGCATTTT. This sequence encodes CASRVRNQPQHF.

This clone was counted between two and nine times. V is TRBV28 and J is TRBJ1-1, with D possibly being TRBD1 (6 bases). This CDR3 region has 14 residues. Trimming shortened V by 4 bases and J by 5 bases, and 14 bases separated the two germline ends. Germline values: CDR1 MDHEN, CDR2 SYDVKM. Written as DNA, the CDR3 is TGTGCCAGCAGTTACAGGGAAATCCGAACTGAAGCTTTCTTT. Its translation is CASSYREIRTEAFF.

V and J are TRBV10-2 and TRBJ1-4; no reliable D call. CDR1 and CDR2 from the germline V gene are WSHSY and SAAADI. This CDR3 is 14 amino acids long. V lost 4 bases and J lost 8, with 14 bases in between. The CDR3 DNA reads as TGCGCCAGCAGTGTGAACCGGTTGTGGGAAAAACTGTTTTTT. Protein product: CASSVNRLWEKLFF.

V is TRBV7-2 and J is TRBJ2-1; 7 bases are a match to TRBD1. V lost 1 base to trimming and J lost 2 bases; unmatched junction nucleotides: 2. This CDR3 has 15 amino acids. Germline assignment: CDR1 SGHTA and CDR2 FQGNSA. CDR3 sequence: CASSLVGTAYNEQFF. The DNA of the CDR3 is TGTGCCAGCAGCTTAGTTGGGACAGCCTACAATGAGCAGTTCTTC.